This T cell receptor (beta chain) was found in a study of T-cell reconstitution after alpha-beta-depleted transplantation in children. For TCRbeta, the library was prepared with unique molecular identifiers. TCRdb used MiXCR to reprocess the PCR reads, holding one entry per CDR3 protein. Of 500,000 to 600,000 distinct CDR3 sequences in the sample, approximately 30% are singletons; the top ten hold 2% to 3%. CDR1 is DFQATT, CDR2 SNEGSKA, per germline (reference sequence). Between the trimmed V and J ends, which lost 6 bases and 1 base, there was a span of 16 bases. The CDR3 covers 15 residues. Sequencing was performed on PBMCs from the stem cell graft donor, taken from the stem cell graft. The chain links TRBV20-1 to TRBJ1-5; possible D gene TRBD1, 6 bases. The TCR was taken from a human donor who donated a stem cell graft to a child with aplastic anemia. The CDR3 loop reads CSALRGGASNQPQHF. CDR3 sequence (DNA): TGCAGTGCCCTGAGGGGGGGAGCCAGCAATCAGCCCCAGCATTTT.